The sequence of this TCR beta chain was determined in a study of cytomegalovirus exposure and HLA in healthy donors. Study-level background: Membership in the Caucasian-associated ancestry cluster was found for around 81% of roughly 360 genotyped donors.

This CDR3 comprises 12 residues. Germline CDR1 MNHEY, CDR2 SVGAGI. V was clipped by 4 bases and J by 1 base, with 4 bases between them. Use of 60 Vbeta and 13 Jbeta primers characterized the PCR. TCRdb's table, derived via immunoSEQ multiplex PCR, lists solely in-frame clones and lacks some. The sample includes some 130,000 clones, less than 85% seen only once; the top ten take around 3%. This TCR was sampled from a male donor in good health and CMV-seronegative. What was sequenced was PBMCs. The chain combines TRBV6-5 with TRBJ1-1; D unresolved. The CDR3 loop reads CASSSWNTEAFF. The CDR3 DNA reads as TGTGCCAGCAGTTCCTGGAACACTGAAGCTTTCTTT.